One sample yielded the 6 T cell receptor beta chains listed below, sequenced in a study of beta chain features in type 1 diabetes. Sequenced material consisted of expressed TCRB transcripts (all of the isolated RNA was reverse transcribed). Here immunoSEQ multiplex PCR was the method, and the copy in TCRdb shows in-frame clones only, minus some. The profile shows under 850,000 clones, roughly an eighth of them singletons. Which antigens these TCRs recognize remains unknown. Study outcomes and limitations: Patients with Type 1 diabetes showed moderately but significantly shorter TCRB CDR3s in all four CD4+ subsets.

Sample: naive CD4+ T cells from blood. The receptor set was obtained from a man between 18 and 35 years old with type 1 diabetes.

In this sample, this clone turned up a few times. CDR3 loop: CASSPGVDNSPLHF. In DNA, the CDR3 is TGTGCCAGCTCACCAGGCGTGGATAATTCACCCCTCCACTTT. The rearrangement joins TRBV18 to TRBJ1-6; unclear D gene. CDR3 length: 14 amino acids. Trimming removed 2 bases from V and 5 bases from J, with 7 bases in between. Per the germline V gene, CDR1 is KGHSH and CDR2 is LQKENI.

This sequence joins TRBV21-1 and TRBJ2-5; TRBD1, the table's D call, lacks a check against the DNA. TRBV21-1 is tagged as a pseudogene. The CDR3 sequence is 13 residues long. The CDR3 DNA reads as TGTGCCAGCACGCACAGGAACCAAGAGACCCAGTACTTC. It codes for CASTHRNQETQYF.

This clone has just a few counts. The V and J genes are TRBV21-1 and TRBJ2-4; no check of the table's D call, TRBD1, against the DNA was made. TRBV21-1 is a listed pseudogene. The length of the CDR3 is 16 residues. The chain's CDR3 is CASSKFGALAKNIQYF. The CDR3 bases are TGTGCCAGCAGCAAATTTGGGGCGTTGGCCAAAAACATTCAGTACTTC.

The V and J genes are TRBV7-2 and TRBJ1-2; 9 bases are shared with TRBD1. The CDR3 is 16 residues long. V lost 4 bases, J lost 2 bases, and 8 bases stayed unmatched. Germline loops: CDR1 SGHTA, CDR2 FQGNSA. In DNA form, the CDR3 reads TGTGCCAGCAGCTCAATCCGGGACAGGGAGAACTATGGCTACACCTTC. Translation gives CASSSIRDRENYGYTF.

The table lists this clone with a few counts. V gene TRBV5-4 combines with J gene TRBJ1-2; D gene ambiguous. The CDR3 covers 14 residues. Per germline, CDR1 SGHNT and CDR2 YYREEE (reference sequence). V was trimmed by 4 bases and J by 7 bases, leaving 17 bases between them. The CDR3 bases are TGTGCCAGCAGCCTTCCTCCTTTGTCCACTGGCTACACCTTC. Translation gives CASSLPPLSTGYTF.

The chain carries TRBV28 and TRBJ1-2, with D hard to call. The V and J ends lost 4 bases and 10 bases respectively, with 10 bases between them. Germline loops: CDR1 MDHEN, CDR2 SYDVKM. The CDR3 is made up of 11 amino acids. The CDR3 reads CASSSPAAYTF. The DNA for the CDR3 is TGTGCCAGCAGTTCCCCTGCAGCCTACACCTTC.